The sequence of this T cell receptor beta chain was determined in a study of blood T cell repertoires in COVID-19. About the research overall: In each case, the material was cDNA or gDNA derived from T cells, B-cell-depleted T cells, or PBMCs.

Repertoires were generated with immunoSEQ multiplex PCR, while TCRdb's copy carries only in-frame clones and drops some. In the table there are under 250,000 clones, around 86% of which are singletons. This CDR3 region has 15 residues. The V gene's germline CDR1 is LNHDA and CDR2 SQIVND (reference sequence). Trimming removed 3 bases from V and 7 bases from J; junction bases left unmatched: 5. The rearrangement joins TRBV19 to TRBJ1-6; 8 bases match TRBD1. The sequencing sample was made of PBMCs or T cells enriched from blood (not recorded which). This TCR was recovered from a man in his forties who had recovered from COVID-19. This CDR3 is CASSIRTGRNSPLHF. The CDR3 region has the DNA TGTGCCAGTAGTATTCGGACAGGGCGGAATTCACCCCTCCACTTT. The variable domain in full, completed from reference TRBV19 and TRBJ1-6, reads DGGITQSPKYLFRKEGQNVTLSCEQNLNHDAMYWYRQDPGQGLRLIYYSQIVNDFQKGDIAEGYSVSREKKESFPLTVTSAQKNPTAFYLCASSIRTGRNSPLHFGNGTRLTVT.